What follows is one T cell receptor (beta chain) and its context. What it recognizes is unknown. This entry comes from a study of early T cells in non-severe SARS-CoV-2 infection. Looking at the study overall: Chains stayed unpaired after sequencing of bulk RNA from unsorted whole blood.

The CDR3 length is 14 residues. The V end was cut by 7 bases, the J end by 0 bases, with 12 bases between. CDR1 is ENHRY and CDR2 is SYGVKD in the germline V gene. Whole-study results and caveats: VDJdb matching favored anti-spike CD8 responses, missing private and CD4 specificities.

TCRdb reprocessed the 5' RACE reads via MiXCR and lists one record per CDR3 protein. The repertoire holds about 80,000 distinct CDR3 sequences, 9.5% to 13% seen once, with under 3% in the top ten. The specimen was whole blood. The clonotype comes from an adult who was a healthcare worker with PCR-confirmed SARS-CoV-2 infection or an uninfected control (not recorded which). The chain recombines TRBV10-3 with TRBJ1-2; TRBD1 might be the D (5 bases). The CDR3 spells CAINGGTTNYGYTF. The CDR3 bases are TGTGCCATCAATGGGGGGACTACTAACTATGGCTACACCTTC.